This T cell receptor beta chain was sequenced during a study of response to subunit inactivated influenza vaccine. Study observations and caveats: Few new T cells, the authors suggested, are recruited by each seasonal influenza vaccination.

TCRdb reanalysed the RT-PCR reads using MiXCR and keeps one entry per CDR3 protein. The top ten clones hold 10% to 15% of a sample with hundreds of thousands of distinct CDR3 sequences, around 8% of them seen once. As to this clonotype: Its antigen is unknown.

J lost 4 bases, V lost 6 bases, and 11 bases had no gene match. Germline V lookup: CDR1 DFQATT, CDR2 SNEGSKA (reference sequence). The CDR3 spans 15 residues. Sequenced material: PBMCs from blood, taken 23 months after vaccination. The chain has TRBV20-1 and TRBJ2-3, with 9 bases aligning to TRBD2. The sequence was collected from a man aged 50 to 69 who received an inactivated influenza vaccine. The CDR3 DNA reads TGCAGTGCCACGTTGGTAGCGGGAGCCCCAGATACGCAGTATTTT. Translating gives CSATLVAGAPDTQYF.